This T cell receptor (beta chain) was observed in a study of cytotoxic CD8 clonotypes in ibrutinib-treated CLL. On the study more broadly: Among the patients, 10 to 11 presented as relapsed/refractory and about 15 as treatment-naive; 17 to 18 showed unmutated IGHV.

Germline assignment: CDR1 SNHLY and CDR2 FYNNEI. The CDR3 sequence is 10 residues long. V lost 4 bases, J lost 11 bases, and 8 bases lay in between. Concerning this clone itself: Its antigen is still unknown.

Study-level points and caveats: There were few public clonotypes, and on treatment they contracted or stayed stable. Sustained-remission and progressing patients were not sampled at matched times.

Deep sequencing aimed at 1 in 200,000 to 1 in 1 million T cells' resolution. TCRdb keeps only in-frame clones here, not all; method: immunoSEQ multiplex PCR. Among some 200,000 clones, nearly 80% were seen once, and the ten largest hold roughly 11%. This TCR was recovered from a human donor with chronic lymphocytic leukemia. The chain joins TRBV2 to TRBJ1-1; unclear D gene. The sequencing used PBMCs, collected after 12 months of ibrutinib treatment. In nucleotides, the CDR3 is TGTGCCAGCAGTGCCGTCCTGGCTTTCTTT. It codes for CASSAVLAFF.